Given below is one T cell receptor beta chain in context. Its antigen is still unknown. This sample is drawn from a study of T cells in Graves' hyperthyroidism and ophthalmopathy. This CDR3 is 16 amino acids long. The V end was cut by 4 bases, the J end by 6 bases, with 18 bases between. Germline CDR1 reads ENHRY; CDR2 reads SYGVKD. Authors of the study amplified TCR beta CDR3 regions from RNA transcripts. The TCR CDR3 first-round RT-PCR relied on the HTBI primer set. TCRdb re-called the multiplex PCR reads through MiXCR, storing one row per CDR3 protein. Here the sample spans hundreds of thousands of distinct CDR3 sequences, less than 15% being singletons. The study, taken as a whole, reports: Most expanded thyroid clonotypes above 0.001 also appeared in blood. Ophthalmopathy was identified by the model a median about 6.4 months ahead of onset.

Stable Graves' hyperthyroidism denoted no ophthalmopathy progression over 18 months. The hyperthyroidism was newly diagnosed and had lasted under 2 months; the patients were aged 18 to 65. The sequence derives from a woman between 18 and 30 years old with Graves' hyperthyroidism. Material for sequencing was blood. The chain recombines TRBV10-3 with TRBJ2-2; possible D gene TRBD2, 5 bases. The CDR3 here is CAISAPRAGSAGELFF. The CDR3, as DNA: TGTGCCATCAGTGCCCCGAGGGCAGGTAGTGCCGGGGAGCTGTTTTTT.